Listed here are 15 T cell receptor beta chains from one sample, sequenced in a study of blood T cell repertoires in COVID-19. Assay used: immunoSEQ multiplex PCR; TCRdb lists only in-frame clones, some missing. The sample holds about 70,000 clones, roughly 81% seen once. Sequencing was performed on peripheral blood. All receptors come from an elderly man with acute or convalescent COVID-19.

CDR3 protein: CSVDPTSGRADTQYF. CDR3 DNA: TGCAGCGTTGACCCGACTAGCGGGAGAGCAGATACGCAGTATTTT. The chain couples TRBV29-1 to TRBJ2-3; 12 bases match TRBD2. The length of the CDR3 is 15 residues. Germline lookup yields CDR1 SQVTM and CDR2 ANQGSEA. V lost 3 bases and J lost 4; bases outside the gene matches: 5.

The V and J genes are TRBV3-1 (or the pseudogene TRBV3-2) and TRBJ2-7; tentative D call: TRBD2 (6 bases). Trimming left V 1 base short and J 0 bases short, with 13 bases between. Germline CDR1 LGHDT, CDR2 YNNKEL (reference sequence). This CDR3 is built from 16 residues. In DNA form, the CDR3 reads TGTGCCAGCAGCCAAGGGGGCGGGGCGGACTCCTACGAGCAGTACTTC. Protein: CASSQGGGADSYEQYF.

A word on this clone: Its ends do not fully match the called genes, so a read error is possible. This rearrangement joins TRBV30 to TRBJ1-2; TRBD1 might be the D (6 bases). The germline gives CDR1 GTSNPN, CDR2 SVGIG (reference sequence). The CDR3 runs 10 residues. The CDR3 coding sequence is TGTGCCTGGAGTCGGCAGGGGAAGGGCTTC. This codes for CAWSRQGKGF.

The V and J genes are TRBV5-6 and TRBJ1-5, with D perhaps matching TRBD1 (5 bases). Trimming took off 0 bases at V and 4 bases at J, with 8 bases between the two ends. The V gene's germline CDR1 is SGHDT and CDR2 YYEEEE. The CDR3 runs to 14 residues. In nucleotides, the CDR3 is TGTGCCAGCAGCTTGGTAGGGGCAAATCAGCCCCAGCATTTT. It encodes CASSLVGANQPQHF.

CDR3 region: CASSDTSGVSYNEQFF. CDR3 in DNA: TGTGCCAGCAGCGATACTAGCGGGGTCTCCTACAATGAGCAGTTCTTC. The V and J genes are TRBV7-9 and TRBJ2-1; 10 bases line up with TRBD2. Germline lookup yields CDR1 SEHNR and CDR2 FQNEAQ (reference sequence). V lost 5 bases to trimming and J lost 0 bases; unmatched junction nucleotides: 4. The CDR3 spans 16 residues.

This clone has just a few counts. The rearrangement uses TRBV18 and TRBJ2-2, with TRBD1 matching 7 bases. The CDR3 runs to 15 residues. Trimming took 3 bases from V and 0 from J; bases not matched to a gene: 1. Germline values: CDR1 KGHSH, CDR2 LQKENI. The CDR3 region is CASSPGTANTGELFF. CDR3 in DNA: TGTGCCAGCTCACCCGGGACAGCGAACACCGGGGAGCTGTTTTTT.

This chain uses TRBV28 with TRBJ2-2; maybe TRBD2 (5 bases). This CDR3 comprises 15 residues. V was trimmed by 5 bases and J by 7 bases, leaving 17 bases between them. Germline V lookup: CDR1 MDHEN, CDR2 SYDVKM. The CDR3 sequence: CASSVPRGQSGELFF. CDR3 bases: TGTGCCAGCAGTGTCCCCCGAGGGCAGAGCGGGGAGCTGTTTTTT.

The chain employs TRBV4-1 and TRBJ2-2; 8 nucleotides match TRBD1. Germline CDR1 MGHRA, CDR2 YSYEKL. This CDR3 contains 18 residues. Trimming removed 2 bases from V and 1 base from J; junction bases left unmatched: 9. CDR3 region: CASSQRRTGSVNTGELFF. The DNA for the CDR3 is TGCGCCAGCAGCCAACGTAGGACAGGGAGTGTGAACACCGGGGAGCTGTTTTTT.

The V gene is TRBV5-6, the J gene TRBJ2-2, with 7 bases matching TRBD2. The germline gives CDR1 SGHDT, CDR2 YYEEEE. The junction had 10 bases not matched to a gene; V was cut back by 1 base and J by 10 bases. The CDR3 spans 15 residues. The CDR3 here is CASSLPGTMSVELFF. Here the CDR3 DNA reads TGTGCCAGCAGCTTGCCAGGGACTATGAGCGTGGAGCTGTTTTTT.

The CDR3 sequence: CASSYAGTAIQETQYF. The CDR3 DNA reads TGTGCCAGCAGTTATGCCGGGACAGCTATTCAAGAGACCCAGTACTTC. The chain combines TRBV2 with TRBJ2-5, with 7 nucleotides matching TRBD1. Germline CDR1 SNHLY, CDR2 FYNNEI. Germline trimming cut 5 bases from V and 2 bases from J; bases unmatched to any gene: 11. The CDR3 has 16 amino acids.

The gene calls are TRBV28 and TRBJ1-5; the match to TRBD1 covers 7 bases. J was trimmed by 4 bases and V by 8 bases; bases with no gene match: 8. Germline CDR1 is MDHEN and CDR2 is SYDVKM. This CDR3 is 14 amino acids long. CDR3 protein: CASCTTGWNQPQHF. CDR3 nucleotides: TGTGCCAGCTGCACGACAGGGTGGAATCAGCCCCAGCATTTT.

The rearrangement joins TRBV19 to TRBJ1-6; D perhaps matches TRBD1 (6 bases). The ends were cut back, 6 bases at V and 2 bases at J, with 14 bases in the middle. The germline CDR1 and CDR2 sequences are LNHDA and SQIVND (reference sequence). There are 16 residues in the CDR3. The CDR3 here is CASRRQAGTYNSPLHF. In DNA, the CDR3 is TGTGCCAGTAGGAGACAGGCTGGGACCTATAATTCACCCCTCCACTTT. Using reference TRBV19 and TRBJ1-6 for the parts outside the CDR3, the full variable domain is DGGITQSPKYLFRKEGQNVTLSCEQNLNHDAMYWYRQDPGQGLRLIYYSQIVNDFQKGDIAEGYSVSREKKESFPLTVTSAQKNPTAFYLCASRRQAGTYNSPLHFGNGTRLTVT.

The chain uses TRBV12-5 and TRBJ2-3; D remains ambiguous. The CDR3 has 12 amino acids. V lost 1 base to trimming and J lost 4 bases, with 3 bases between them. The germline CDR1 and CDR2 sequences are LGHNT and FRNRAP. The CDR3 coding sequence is TGTGCTAGTGGTTTGGGCGCAGATACGCAGTATTTT. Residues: CASGLGADTQYF.

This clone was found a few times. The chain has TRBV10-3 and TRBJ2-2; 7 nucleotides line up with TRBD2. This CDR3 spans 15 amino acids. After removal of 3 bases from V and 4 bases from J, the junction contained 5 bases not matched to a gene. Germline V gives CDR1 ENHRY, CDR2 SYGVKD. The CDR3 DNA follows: TGTGCCATCAGTGATGGGACTACAATCACCGGGGAGCTGTTTTTT. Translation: CAISDGTTITGELFF.

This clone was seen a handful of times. CDR3 sequence (DNA): TGTGCCAGTAGTATAGCTCCTCCTGGGGCCAACTCCTACAATGAGCAGTTCTTC. Its protein is CASSIAPPGANSYNEQFF. The chain couples TRBV19 to TRBJ2-1; a weak D match, TRBD1 (5 bases). CDR3 length: 18 amino acids. Trimming pared 1 base from V and 0 bases from J, leaving 16 bases between. CDR1 and CDR2 from the germline V gene are LNHDA and SQIVND (reference sequence).